The rows below give T cell receptor beta chains drawn from one sample of a study of blood T cell repertoires in COVID-19. Assay: immunoSEQ multiplex PCR; the TCRdb copy retains only in-frame clones and omits some. Found here are about 340,000 clones, roughly 90% of them singletons; the top ten hold approximately 7.3%. Specimen: peripheral blood. Receptors originate from a woman in her 70s with COVID-19, enrolled during active disease. Both conserved end residues are part of each CDR3. A D gene is named only where the DNA matches it firmly. Only some rows state a clone size, as once, few, many or a class for expanded clones.

clone size: NA
V gene: TRBV2
D gene: NA
J gene: TRBJ2-1
CDR3 protein: CASSAKTGSDEQFF
CDR3 DNA: TGTGCCAGCAGTGCGAAGACAGGATCGGATGAGCAGTTCTTC

clone size: NA
V gene: TRBV28
D gene: TRBD1
J gene: TRBJ2-7
CDR3 protein: CASGIGTATYEQYF
CDR3 DNA: TGTGCCAGCGGCATAGGGACAGCGACCTACGAGCAGTACTTC

clone size: NA
V gene: TRBV3-1/TRBV3-2
D gene: TRBD1
J gene: TRBJ1-1
CDR3 protein: CASSQGQGAVIRAFF
CDR3 DNA: TGTGCCAGCAGCCAAGGACAGGGGGCCGTTATTCGAGCTTTCTTT

clone size: NA
V gene: TRBV5-1
D gene: NA
J gene: TRBJ1-2
CDR3 protein: CASSLVSADYGYTF
CDR3 DNA: TGCGCCAGCAGCTTGGTATCGGCGGACTATGGCTACACCTTC

clone size: NA
V gene: TRBV12-3/TRBV12-4
D gene: NA
J gene: TRBJ2-1
CDR3 protein: CASSPPGNNEQFF
CDR3 DNA: TGTGCCAGCAGTCCCCCGGGGAACAATGAGCAGTTCTTC

clone size: NA
V gene: TRBV24-1
D gene: NA
J gene: TRBJ2-2
CDR3 protein: CATSDSPGAGELFF
CDR3 DNA: TGTGCCACCAGTGATAGCCCCGGGGCCGGGGAGCTGTTTTTT

clone size: NA
V gene: TRBV6-5
D gene: NA
J gene: TRBJ2-2
CDR3 protein: CASSNDIGAGELFF
CDR3 DNA: TGTGCCAGCAGCAACGACATCGGGGCCGGGGAGCTGTTTTTT

clone size: NA
V gene: TRBV28
D gene: NA
J gene: TRBJ1-5
CDR3 protein: CASKIDGNQPQHF
CDR3 DNA: TGTGCCAGCAAGATAGATGGCAATCAGCCCCAGCATTTT

clone size: NA
V gene: TRBV19
D gene: TRBD2
J gene: TRBJ2-3
CDR3 protein: CASSITSGGEMQYF
CDR3 DNA: TGTGCCAGTAGTATCACTAGCGGGGGGGAGATGCAGTATTTT

clone size: NA
V gene: TRBV5-8
D gene: NA
J gene: TRBJ2-7
CDR3 protein: CASSSPFEQYF
CDR3 DNA: TGTGCCAGCAGCTCCCCTTTTGAGCAGTACTTC

clone size: NA
V gene: TRBV5-1
D gene: TRBD1
J gene: TRBJ1-3
CDR3 protein: CASSLGDRGTRNTIYF
CDR3 DNA: TGCGCCAGCAGCTTGGGGGACAGGGGGACGCGAAACACCATATATTTT

clone size: NA
V gene: TRBV15
D gene: TRBD1
J gene: TRBJ1-1
CDR3 protein: CATSRAGTGRTEAFF
CDR3 DNA: TGTGCCACCAGCAGGGCCGGGACAGGGCGAACTGAAGCTTTCTTT

clone size: NA
V gene: TRBV7-8
D gene: TRBD1
J gene: TRBJ2-7
CDR3 protein: CASKGGAYEQYF
CDR3 DNA: TGTGCCAGCAAAGGGGGCGCCTACGAGCAGTACTTC

clone size: NA
V gene: TRBV5-6
D gene: NA
J gene: TRBJ1-5
CDR3 protein: CASSLQGSNQPQHF
CDR3 DNA: TGTGCCAGCAGCTTGCAGGGGAGCAATCAGCCCCAGCATTTT

clone size: NA
V gene: TRBV5-4
D gene: NA
J gene: TRBJ1-2
CDR3 protein: CASSLGGVASGGYTF
CDR3 DNA: TGTGCCAGCAGCTTGGGTGGTGTCGCATCGGGAGGCTACACCTTC

clone size: NA
V gene: TRBV6-5
D gene: NA
J gene: TRBJ1-5
CDR3 protein: CASRRAEENQPQHF
CDR3 DNA: TGTGCCAGCAGGCGGGCAGAGGAGAATCAGCCCCAGCATTTT

clone size: NA
V gene: TRBV6-1
D gene: NA
J gene: TRBJ2-1
CDR3 protein: CASSEVDIFGYNEQFF
CDR3 DNA: TGTGCCAGCAGTGAAGTAGACATCTTCGGCTACAATGAGCAGTTCTTC

clone size: NA
V gene: TRBV7-3
D gene: NA
J gene: TRBJ2-6
CDR3 protein: CASSSNSGANVLTF
CDR3 DNA: TGTGCCAGCAGCTCTAACTCTGGGGCCAACGTCCTGACTTTC

clone size: once
V gene: TRBV6-2/TRBV6-3
D gene: NA
J gene: TRBJ1-2
CDR3 protein: CASSQGVANYGYTF
CDR3 DNA: TGTGCCAGCAGTCAAGGGGTAGCTAACTATGGCTACACCTTC

clone size: once
V gene: TRBV11-2
D gene: NA
J gene: TRBJ2-7
CDR3 protein: CASSFMTPGDEQYF
CDR3 DNA: TGTGCCAGCAGCTTCATGACACCGGGGGACGAGCAGTACTTC

clone size: NA
V gene: TRBV6-5
D gene: NA
J gene: TRBJ2-7
CDR3 protein: CASSYFSTGYEQYF
CDR3 DNA: TGTGCCAGCAGTTACTTTTCCACAGGCTACGAGCAGTACTTC

clone size: NA
V gene: TRBV7-9
D gene: TRBD2
J gene: TRBJ2-3
CDR3 protein: CASSLRTSGETDTQYF
CDR3 DNA: TGTGCCAGCAGCTTGAGGACTAGCGGGGAAACAGATACGCAGTATTTT

clone size: many
V gene: TRBV7-2
D gene: TRBD2
J gene: TRBJ2-1
CDR3 protein: CASSFSGGPSNEQFF
CDR3 DNA: TGTGCCAGCAGCTTCAGCGGGGGCCCGTCCAATGAGCAGTTCTTC

clone size: NA
V gene: TRBV3-1/TRBV3-2
D gene: NA
J gene: TRBJ1-1
CDR3 protein: CASSQVVRNTEAFF
CDR3 DNA: TGTGCCAGCAGCCAAGTTGTGAGGAACACTGAAGCTTTCTTT

clone size: NA
V gene: TRBV28
D gene: NA
J gene: TRBJ1-2
CDR3 protein: CASSIAIVYGYTF
CDR3 DNA: TGTGCCAGCAGTATTGCTATCGTCTATGGCTACACCTTC

clone size: NA
V gene: TRBV5-6
D gene: NA
J gene: TRBJ1-1
CDR3 protein: CASSWAQTTEAFF
CDR3 DNA: TGTGCCAGCAGCTGGGCTCAAACCACTGAAGCTTTCTTT

clone size: once
V gene: TRBV24-1
D gene: NA
J gene: TRBJ1-2
CDR3 protein: CATTRTASTLLSYGYTF
CDR3 DNA: TGTGCCACCACCCGGACAGCAAGCACCCTTTTAAGCTATGGCTACACCTTC

clone size: NA
V gene: TRBV5-1
D gene: TRBD2
J gene: TRBJ2-1
CDR3 protein: CASIEIAGGPVNEQFF
CDR3 DNA: TGCGCCAGCATCGAAATAGCGGGGGGGCCAGTTAATGAGCAGTTCTTC

clone size: NA
V gene: TRBV18
D gene: NA
J gene: TRBJ1-4
CDR3 protein: CASSSANEKLFF
CDR3 DNA: TGTGCCAGCTCATCAGCTAATGAAAAACTGTTTTTT

clone size: NA
V gene: TRBV12-5
D gene: NA
J gene: TRBJ1-5
CDR3 protein: CASGHESPGQPQHF
CDR3 DNA: TGTGCTAGTGGTCACGAGAGTCCGGGTCAGCCCCAGCATTTT

clone size: NA
V gene: TRBV5-1
D gene: NA
J gene: TRBJ2-7
CDR3 protein: CASSLGEVFEQYF
CDR3 DNA: TGCGCCAGCAGCTTGGGTGAGGTGTTCGAGCAGTACTTC

clone size: once
V gene: TRBV5-1
D gene: TRBD1
J gene: TRBJ2-2
CDR3 protein: CASSLWAGTGNTGELFF
CDR3 DNA: TGCGCCAGCAGCTTGTGGGCCGGGACAGGGAACACCGGGGAGCTGTTTTTT

clone size: NA
V gene: TRBV2
D gene: NA
J gene: TRBJ2-3
CDR3 protein: CASSEETSSTDTQYF
CDR3 DNA: TGTGCCAGCAGTGAAGAGACTTCTAGCACAGATACGCAGTATTTT

clone size: NA
V gene: TRBV10-1
D gene: NA
J gene: TRBJ2-2
CDR3 protein: CASSVGVGELFF
CDR3 DNA: TGCGCCAGCAGTGTTGGAGTTGGGGAGCTGTTTTTT

clone size: NA
V gene: TRBV6-5
D gene: TRBD1
J gene: TRBJ1-5
CDR3 protein: CASGQGNQPQHF
CDR3 DNA: TGTGCCAGTGGACAGGGCAATCAGCCCCAGCATTTT

clone size: NA
V gene: TRBV4-2
D gene: TRBD2
J gene: TRBJ2-5
CDR3 protein: CAINSRGGRETQYF
CDR3 DNA: TGTGCCATCAATTCTCGGGGGGGCCGGGAGACCCAGTACTTC

clone size: NA
V gene: TRBV27
D gene: TRBD2
J gene: TRBJ2-7
CDR3 protein: CASSLSSSGEPLIYEQYF
CDR3 DNA: TGTGCCAGCAGTTTATCGAGTAGCGGGGAACCACTCATCTACGAGCAGTACTTC

clone size: once
V gene: TRBV11-1
D gene: TRBD2
J gene: TRBJ2-5
CDR3 protein: CASSLRTAGGETQYF
CDR3 DNA: TGTGCCAGCAGCTTAAGAACAGCGGGGGGAGAGACCCAGTACTTC